This TCR beta chain was retrieved from a study of blood T cells in healthy people across ages. PCR was performed a second time for about 7 to 12 cycles using a sample-barcoded 5' primer and a J-beta primer mix. TCRdb reprocessed the 5' RACE reads with MiXCR, giving one entry per CDR3 protein. The data contain about 690,000 distinct CDR3 sequences, approximately 40% of them singletons. Per-sample yields of isolated PBMCs were at least 6.5 million. A word on this clonotype: An end of the junction does not agree with germline; a read error may underlie this.

Sequencing input: blood. The TCR originated in a man of 80 years or more in good health.

CDR3 loop: CVSSVGGQANEKLFF. DNA of the CDR3: TGTGTCAGCAGCGTAGGGGGTCAAGCTAATGAAAAACTGTTTTTT. V and J are TRBV9 and TRBJ1-4, with D tentatively TRBD1 (6 bases). The CDR3 has 15 residues. The V gene's germline CDR1 is SGDLS and CDR2 YYNGEE.